This TCR beta chain was captured in a study of identical twins. In this sample, this clonotype turned up a few times. The antigen remains undetermined. Deletions cut 1 base from V and 3 bases from J, with 9 bases between. The CDR3 runs 14 residues. Germline V lookup: CDR1 DFQATT, CDR2 SNEGSKA (reference sequence). One entry per CDR3 protein, called by TCRdb with MiXCR from the 5' RACE reads. The table records 1.5 million to 2 million distinct CDR3 sequences, roughly a third of them present only once. Overall study results and limits: Compared with unrelated sharing, twin-shared out-of-frame alpha sequences had more low-probability sequences. Partly confounded zero-insertion analyses could result from invariant MAIT and iNKT cells.

Healthy Caucasians supplied all donations. The source of this sequence is a newborn girl in good health. The sample comprised cord blood. The chain uses TRBV20-1 and TRBJ2-2; possible D gene TRBD2, 7 bases. The CDR3 reads CSARAGGHTGELFF. The CDR3 bases are TGCAGTGCTAGAGCGGGGGGCCACACCGGGGAGCTGTTTTTT.